This T cell receptor beta chain was retrieved from a study of blood T cell repertoires in COVID-19. In the study overall: The analysed material was cDNA or gDNA that came from T cells, B-cell-depleted T cells, or PBMCs.

The CDR3 has 14 residues. Germline assignment: CDR1 SGHDN and CDR2 FVKESK. V was pared by 4 bases and J by 5 bases, with 14 bases between. Only in-frame clones appear in the TCRdb table, and some are missing; sequencing was by immunoSEQ multiplex PCR. The sample has about 360,000 clones, 65% to 90% seen once. This TCR was recovered from a woman between 55 and 75 years old with COVID-19, enrolled during active disease. Sample: peripheral blood. The chain carries TRBV14 and TRBJ2-5; TRBD1 is a possible D gene (8 bases). CDR3 nucleotides: TGTGCCAGCAGCCGCCTACAGGGGGGGGAGACCCAGTACTTC. Translated, it gives CASSRLQGGETQYF. The full variable domain, its missing parts supplied by reference TRBV14 and TRBJ2-5, is EAGVTQFPSHSVIEKGQTVTLRCDPISGHDNLYWYRRVMGKEIKFLLHFVKESKQDESGMPNNRFLAERTGGTYSTLKVQPAELEDSGVYFCASSRLQGGETQYFGPGTRLLVL.